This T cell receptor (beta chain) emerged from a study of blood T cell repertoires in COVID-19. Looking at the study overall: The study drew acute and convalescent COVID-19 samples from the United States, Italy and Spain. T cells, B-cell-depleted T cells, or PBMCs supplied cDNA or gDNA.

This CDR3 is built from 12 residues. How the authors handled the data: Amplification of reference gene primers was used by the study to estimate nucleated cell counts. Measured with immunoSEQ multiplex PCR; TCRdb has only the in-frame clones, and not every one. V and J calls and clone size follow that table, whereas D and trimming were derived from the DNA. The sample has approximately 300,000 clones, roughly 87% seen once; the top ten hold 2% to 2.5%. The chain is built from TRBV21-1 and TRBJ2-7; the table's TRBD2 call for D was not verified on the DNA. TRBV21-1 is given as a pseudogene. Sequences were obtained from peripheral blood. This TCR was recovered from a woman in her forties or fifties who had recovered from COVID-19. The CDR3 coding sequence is TGTGCCAGCAGCAAACTTAGCGGGGAGCAGTACTTC. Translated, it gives CASSKLSGEQYF.